A selection of T cell receptor beta chains follows, all from one sample in a study of CD8 T cells in ankylosing spondylitis. TCRdb re-called the 5' RACE reads through MiXCR, storing one row per CDR3 protein. The sample has 200,000 to 250,000 distinct CDR3 sequences; around 17% are singletons. The specimen was blood, either unsorted or a sorted T cell fraction (not recorded which). The receptors were gathered from a male donor with ankylosing spondylitis. CDR3s include the opening cysteine and the closing phenylalanine or tryptophan. The D gene is left open where the match is weak. A row's size may be missing; if present it is once, few, many or a size class.

V	size	J	D	CDR3	DNA
TRBV12-3/TRBV12-4	few	TRBJ2-7	TRBD2	CASSPGTSGAEYEQYF	TGTGCCAGCAGTCCCGGGACTAGCGGAGCGGAGTACGAGCAGTACTTC
TRBV6-2/TRBV6-3	-	TRBJ2-1	TRBD2	CASTPTGGNEQFF	TGTGCCAGCACCCCAACGGGGGGCAATGAGCAGTTCTTC
TRBV18	-	TRBJ2-3	TRBD2	CASSPEGLAGPGGTDTQYF	TGTGCCAGCTCACCGGAGGGACTAGCGGGGCCCGGGGGCACAGATACGCAGTATTTT
TRBV4-1	few	TRBJ2-7	TRBD2	CASSPEAGTSGYEQYF	TGCGCCAGCAGCCCTGAAGCCGGGACTAGCGGATACGAGCAGTACTTC
TRBV7-9	few	TRBJ1-6	-	CASSFGLRGGNSPLHF	TGTGCCAGCAGCTTCGGGCTGCGGGGAGGTAATTCACCCCTCCACTTT
TRBV5-1	many	TRBJ2-1	TRBD2	CASSLLGLATYNEQFF	TGCGCCAGCAGCCTACTGGGACTAGCGACGTACAATGAGCAGTTCTTC
TRBV11-1	-	TRBJ1-1	-	CASSLGALGTEAFF	TGTGCCAGCAGCCTGGGGGCCCTGGGGACTGAAGCTTTCTTT
TRBV20-1	-	TRBJ2-7	-	CSARDSGRGGDLYEQYF	TGCAGTGCTAGAGATTCGGGCAGGGGAGGGGATTTGTACGAGCAGTACTTC
TRBV11-2	-	TRBJ2-7	-	CASTQGLAGEQYF	TGTGCCAGCACCCAGGGGCTAGCCGGCGAGCAGTACTTC
TRBV6-2/TRBV6-3	-	TRBJ2-1	-	CASSPAGVTYNEQFF	TGTGCCAGCAGCCCGGCTGGGGTAACCTACAATGAGCAGTTCTTC
TRBV9	-	TRBJ2-2	TRBD1	CATRQGQNTGELFF	TGTGCCACCCGACAGGGACAAAACACCGGGGAGCTGTTTTTT
TRBV12-3/TRBV12-4	many	TRBJ2-6	-	CASSLWLAGANVLTF	TGTGCCAGCAGTTTGTGGCTGGCTGGGGCCAACGTCCTGACTTTC
TRBV7-6	few	TRBJ2-7	TRBD1	CASSPVSGGTYEQYF	TGTGCCAGCAGCCCCGTTTCAGGGGGTACCTACGAGCAGTACTTC
TRBV4-1	few	TRBJ2-7	-	CASSPQQGESYEQYF	TGCGCCAGCAGCCCCCAACAGGGCGAGTCCTACGAGCAGTACTTC
TRBV6-5	-	TRBJ2-3	-	CASSYLPRSTDTQYF	TGTGCCAGCAGTTACTTACCCCGATCCACAGATACGCAGTATTTT
TRBV20-1	few	TRBJ2-1	TRBD2	CSATVGLAGNNEQFF	TGCAGTGCGACCGTGGGACTAGCGGGCAACAATGAGCAGTTCTTC
TRBV27	-	TRBJ2-3	-	CASSLASGYPDTQYF	TGTGCCAGCAGTTTAGCCAGTGGGTATCCAGATACGCAGTATTTT
TRBV5-1	-	TRBJ2-2	-	CASSWDYWGSGGSPGELFF	TGCGCCAGCAGCTGGGATTACTGGGGCTCCGGGGGCTCCCCGGGGGAGCTGTTTTTT
TRBV12-3/TRBV12-4	many	TRBJ2-1	-	CASTRLRGLYNEQFF	TGTGCCAGCACCCGATTAAGAGGTCTTTACAATGAGCAGTTCTTC
TRBV29-1	few	TRBJ2-2	TRBD2	CSVVSGGTGELFF	TGCAGCGTTGTTAGCGGGGGCACCGGGGAGCTGTTTTTT
TRBV5-1	many	TRBJ2-3	-	CASTLWEVASTDTQYF	TGCGCCAGCACCCTCTGGGAGGTAGCTAGCACAGATACGCAGTATTTT
TRBV20-1	few	TRBJ2-4	-	CSASGDRAEVQYF	TGCAGTGCTAGCGGGGACCGGGCCGAAGTTCAGTACTTC
TRBV5-1	-	TRBJ2-7	-	CASSLQGVFYEQYF	TGCGCCAGCAGCTTGCAGGGAGTTTTCTACGAGCAGTACTTC
TRBV5-1	-	TRBJ1-1	-	CASSLAGGVAFF	TGCGCCAGCAGCTTGGCCGGGGGTGTAGCTTTCTTT
TRBV9	-	TRBJ2-1	-	CASNLLGDSYNEQFF	TGTGCCAGCAACCTGCTGGGGGACTCCTACAATGAGCAGTTCTTC
TRBV14	few	TRBJ2-7	-	CASSQDLPPYEQYF	TGTGCCAGCAGCCAAGATCTCCCCCCTTACGAGCAGTACTTC
TRBV4-1	few	TRBJ1-1	-	CASSEMVVVQGDTEAFF	TGCGCCAGCAGCGAAATGGTGGTAGTACAGGGAGACACTGAAGCTTTCTTT
TRBV24-1	few	TRBJ2-5	TRBD1	CATSPGGQEPSIQETQYF	TGTGCCACCAGTCCAGGGGGACAGGAGCCCTCCATACAAGAGACCCAGTACTTC